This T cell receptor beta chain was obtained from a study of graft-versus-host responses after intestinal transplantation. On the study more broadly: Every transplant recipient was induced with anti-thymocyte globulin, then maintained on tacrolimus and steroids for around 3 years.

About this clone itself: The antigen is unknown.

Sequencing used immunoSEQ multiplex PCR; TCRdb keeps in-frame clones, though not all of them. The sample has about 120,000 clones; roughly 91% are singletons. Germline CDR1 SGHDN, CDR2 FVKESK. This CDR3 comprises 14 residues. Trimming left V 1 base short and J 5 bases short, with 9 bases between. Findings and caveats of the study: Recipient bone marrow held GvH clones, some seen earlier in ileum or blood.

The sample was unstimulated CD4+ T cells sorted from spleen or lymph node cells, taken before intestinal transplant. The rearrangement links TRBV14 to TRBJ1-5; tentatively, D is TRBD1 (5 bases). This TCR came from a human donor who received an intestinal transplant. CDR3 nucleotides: TGTGCCAGCAGCCAAGGGGGGGACTATCAGCCCCAGCATTTT. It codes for CASSQGGDYQPQHF.